The clone carrying this TCR beta chain was counted many times. Its specificity is unknown. RNA transcripts were the source from which TCR beta CDR3 regions were amplified. An opening RT-PCR round employed HTBI primers and preceded a second-round multiplex PCR. MiXCR was run by TCRdb on the multiplex PCR reads, yielding one entry per CDR3 protein. The table includes 600,000 to 650,000 distinct CDR3 sequences, 22% detected once. The record originates from a study of Graves' ophthalmopathy and Graves' hyperthyroidism. Overall study results and limits: With 60% to 71% sensitivity and around 79% specificity, the model predicted ophthalmopathy progression. Also, most clonotypes expanded in the thyroid above 0.001 frequency appeared in blood. Cross-validated, the 13-signature model showed 87.88%/81.08% sensitivity/specificity, and 80%/75% in the test set.

Germline V lookup: CDR1 MNHEY, CDR2 SVGEGT. The CDR3 runs to 14 residues. Deletions cut 7 bases from V and 3 bases from J, with 13 bases between. Sequenced material: peripheral blood. This sequence was found in a woman younger than 35 with stable Graves' hyperthyroidism. Some clones in this sample may be carry-over from other donors' samples. The chain is built from TRBV6-2 or TRBV6-3 and TRBJ1-3, with a possible D match to TRBD1 (5 bases). CDR3 coding DNA: TGTGCCAGCATAGGGGTGCCCCGTGGAAACACCATATATTTT. Its protein product is CASIGVPRGNTIYF.